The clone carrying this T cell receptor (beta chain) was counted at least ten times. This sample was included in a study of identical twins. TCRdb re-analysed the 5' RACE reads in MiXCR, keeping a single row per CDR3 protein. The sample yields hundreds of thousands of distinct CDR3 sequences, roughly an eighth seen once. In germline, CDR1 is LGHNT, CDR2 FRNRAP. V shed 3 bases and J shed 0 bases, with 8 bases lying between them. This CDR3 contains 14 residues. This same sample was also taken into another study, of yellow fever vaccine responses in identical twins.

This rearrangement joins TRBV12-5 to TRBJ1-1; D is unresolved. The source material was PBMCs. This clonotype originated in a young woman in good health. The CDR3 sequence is CASGFEIMNTEAFF. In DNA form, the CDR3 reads TGTGCTAGTGGTTTCGAAATCATGAACACTGAAGCTTTCTTT.